Below are 19 T cell receptor beta chains sequenced from a single sample in a study of blood T cells in healthy people across ages. The use of a sample-barcoded 5' primer and a J-beta primer mix characterized a second PCR of about 6 to 12 cycles. A single record per CDR3 protein comes from TCRdb applying MiXCR to the 5' RACE reads. The sample includes approximately 350,000 distinct CDR3 sequences, approximately 52% of them seen just once. The sample taken for sequencing was blood. The receptors here all came from a man in his sixties in good health.

This clonotype was seen more than once but under ten times. This sequence joins TRBV4-2 and TRBJ2-7, with TRBD2 identical over 9 bases. This CDR3 is built from 15 residues. The V gene's germline CDR1 is LGHNA and CDR2 YNFKEQ. Germline trimming cut 3 bases from V and 3 bases from J; bases unmatched to any gene: 6. In nucleotides, the CDR3 is TGTGCCAGCAGCCATCAACCTAGCGGGATCTACGAGCAGTACTTC. As protein: CASSHQPSGIYEQYF.

This clonotype was picked up a small number of times. The chain combines TRBV20-1 with TRBJ2-3; 9 nucleotides align to TRBD2. Germline-derived CDR1 and CDR2 are DFQATT and SNEGSKA (reference sequence). The CDR3 totals 13 residues. V gave up 6 bases and J gave up 1 base; unmatched junction bases: 2. Here the CDR3 DNA reads TGCAGTGCCAGGACTAGCGGCACAGATACGCAGTATTTT. It yields the protein CSARTSGTDTQYF.

The chain carries TRBV28 and TRBJ1-5; 7 bases align to TRBD1. The CDR3 sequence is 17 residues long. V dropped 3 bases and J dropped 2; count of bases not matched to a gene: 10. CDR1 is MDHEN and CDR2 is SYDVKM in the germline V gene. CDR3 in DNA: TGTGCCAGCAGTTTCCGAAAGGGGGCGCTTGGCAATCAGCCCCAGCATTTT. Its translation is CASSFRKGALGNQPQHF.

This rearrangement joins TRBV30 to TRBJ1-5, with 7 bases that match TRBD1. Looked up from germline, CDR1 is GTSNPN and CDR2 is SVGIG (reference sequence). V shed 7 bases, J shed 6 bases, and the junction held 9 bases outside the gene matches. CDR3 size: 13 residues. As DNA, the CDR3 is TGTGCCTCTGGGGAAGGGGGCGGTCAGCCCCAGCATTTT. It is translated as CASGEGGGQPQHF.

This clonotype showed up just once. This rearrangement joins TRBV5-5 to TRBJ1-4; D is ambiguous. Germline-derived CDR1 and CDR2 are SGHKS and YYEKEE (reference sequence). This CDR3 comprises 15 residues. The ends were cut back, 10 bases at V and 4 bases at J, with 20 bases in the middle. CDR3 coding DNA: TGTGCCGGAAAAGCAGGTCCTGGACGTAATGAAAAACTGTTTTTT. As protein: CAGKAGPGRNEKLFF. The complete variable domain, with remaining parts taken from reference TRBV5-5 and TRBJ1-4, reads DAGVTQSPTHLIKTRGQQVTLRCSPISGHKSVSWYQQVLGQGPQFIFQYYEKEERGRGNFPDRFSARQFPNYSSELNVNALLLGDSALYLCAGKAGPGRNEKLFFGSGTQLSVL.

Comment on this clonotype: A much bigger clone sits one base away, suggesting this may be a read error. This chain joins TRBV5-1 and TRBJ2-5; possibly TRBD2 for D (6 bases). V dropped 4 bases and J dropped 11 bases, with 27 bases sitting between them. The CDR3 length is 16 residues. The germline V gene has CDR1 SGHRS and CDR2 YFSETQ. The CDR3, as DNA: TGCGCCAGCAGCACGGGTTACGGGGGAGTAAACAATGAGCAGTACTTC. It specifies CASSTGYGGVNNEQYF.

This clonotype was found many times. This sequence joins TRBV20-1 and TRBJ2-3; 9 nucleotides match TRBD2. Germline CDR1 DFQATT, CDR2 SNEGSKA (reference sequence). Trimming cost V 6 bases and J 5 bases; bases outside gene matches: 9. The CDR3 is 14 amino acids. CDR3 coding DNA: TGCAGTGCAATTAGCGGGAGTGGGGAAGATACGCAGTATTTT. Protein sequence: CSAISGSGEDTQYF.

The V call is TRBV6-2 or TRBV6-3, the J call TRBJ1-1; TRBD1 aligns across 10 bases. The V gene end was trimmed by 0 bases and the J gene end by 6 bases; junction bases not matched to a gene: 13. CDR1 is MNHEY, CDR2 SVGEGT, per germline. This CDR3 comprises 18 residues. Here the CDR3 DNA reads TGTGCCAGCAGTTACTCGACCCCGGGACAGGGGAAGAGTTCTGAAGCTTTCTTT. Translated: CASSYSTPGQGKSSEAFF.

This clonotype was counted ten times or more. The chain employs TRBV4-3 and TRBJ2-5; tentatively, D is TRBD2 (6 bases). Germline loops: CDR1 LGHNA, CDR2 YSLEER. The V end lost 0 bases, the J end lost 1 base, and 9 bases lay between the germline ends. The CDR3 consists of 15 residues. DNA for the CDR3: TGCGCCAGCAGCCAAGACCTAGCGTCCCAAGAGACCCAGTACTTC. It codes for CASSQDLASQETQYF.

Notes on this clonotype: A much more abundant neighbour one base away suggests this may be a read error. The rearrangement uses TRBV12-3 or TRBV12-4 and TRBJ2-5; no clear D gene. V was pared by 5 bases and J by 3 bases, with 13 bases between. The CDR3 loop spans 14 amino acids. The CDR3 region has the DNA TGTGCCAGCAGTGTGCGACGGACCGAAGAGACCCAGTACTTC. Its protein product is CASSVRRTEETQYF.

The chain has TRBV6-1 and TRBJ2-1; 7 bases map to TRBD1. Germline V gives CDR1 MNHNS, CDR2 SASEGT. V was pared by 5 bases and J by 7 bases, with 5 bases of the junction left unmatched. This CDR3 has 13 amino acids. The CDR3 loop is CASSRTGLNEQFF. The CDR3 DNA reads TGTGCCAGCAGTAGGACAGGTTTAAATGAGCAGTTCTTC.

The chain uses TRBV24-1 and TRBJ2-3; perhaps TRBD2 as D (5 bases). Germline loops: CDR1 KGHDR, CDR2 SFDVKD. Trimming removed 9 bases at V and 4 bases at J, with 16 bases between. CDR3 length equals 14 residues. This CDR3 is CATGGAAASDTQYF. Here the CDR3 DNA reads TGTGCCACCGGAGGCGCAGCTGCATCAGATACGCAGTATTTT.

V is TRBV7-2 and J is TRBJ2-7; TRBD1 matches at 7 bases. The CDR3 length is 14 residues. The germline CDR1 and CDR2 sequences are SGHTA and FQGNSA. After removal of 1 base from V and 3 bases from J, the junction contained 3 bases not matched to a gene. The CDR3: CASSLEGAVYEQYF. CDR3 in DNA: TGTGCCAGCAGCTTAGAGGGGGCTGTCTACGAGCAGTACTTC. The full variable domain, in which reference TRBV7-2 and TRBJ2-7 provide the parts outside the CDR3, is GAGVSQSPSNKVTEKGKDVELRCDPISGHTALYWYRQSLGQGLEFLIYFQGNSAPDKSGLPSDRFSAERTGGSVSTLTIQRTQQEDSAVYLCASSLEGAVYEQYFGPGTRLTVT.

The CDR3: CSARGPQETQYF. DNA of the CDR3: TGCAGTGCTAGAGGGCCACAAGAGACCCAGTACTTC. The chain has TRBV20-1 and TRBJ2-5; D uncertain. The V end lost 1 base, the J end lost 2 bases, and 5 bases lay between the germline ends. The CDR3 contains 12 residues. The germline CDR1 and CDR2 sequences are DFQATT and SNEGSKA (reference sequence).

The gene calls are TRBV20-1 and TRBJ2-3; 7 bases match TRBD2. The germline CDR1 and CDR2 sequences are DFQATT and SNEGSKA (reference sequence). The CDR3 has 15 amino acids. V gave up 3 bases and J gave up 2 bases; unmatched junction bases: 8. The DNA of the CDR3 is TGCAGTGCTAGGGGCGGGAGAGGGGCCACAGATACGCAGTATTTT. Translated, it gives CSARGGRGATDTQYF.

Turning to this clonotype: The junction departs from germline at one end; a sequencing error may be responsible. V usage is TRBV7-6 and J usage is TRBJ2-7; D remains ambiguous. Germline-derived CDR1 and CDR2 are SGHVS and FNYEAQ. The CDR3 is 13 amino acids. CDR3 sequence (DNA): TGTACCAGCAGCTCGACGCCAGCCTACGAGCAGTACTTC. This codes for CTSSSTPAYEQYF.

DNA of the CDR3: TGCAGTGCTAGGAGTGCCTACGAGCGGTACTTC. This gives the protein CSARSAYERYF. The gene calls are TRBV20-1 and TRBJ2-4; D is ambiguous. This CDR3 spans 11 amino acids. V was pared by 3 bases and J by 15 bases, with 15 bases between. Per the germline V gene, CDR1 is DFQATT and CDR2 is SNEGSKA (reference sequence).

This clonotype has more than one count but fewer than ten. CDR3 DNA sequence: TGTGCCAGCAGTGAATTGACGGGCTACACCTTC. Its translation: CASSELTGYTF. The chain couples TRBV6-1 to TRBJ1-2; no firm D call. Trimming cost V 2 bases and J 8 bases, with 6 bases left between them. The CDR3 has 11 residues. Germline loops: CDR1 MNHNS, CDR2 SASEGT.

This clonotype was seen more than once but under ten times. The V gene is TRBV5-1, the J gene TRBJ2-7; unclear D gene. CDR1 and CDR2 (germline): SGHRS, YFSETQ. The CDR3 contains 13 residues. V lost 4 bases and J 7 bases, leaving 15 bases between the germline ends. The CDR3 sequence is CASSPTDFGEQYF. CDR3 nucleotide sequence: TGCGCCAGCAGCCCGACTGACTTCGGGGAGCAGTACTTC.